The entry that follows covers one T cell receptor beta chain sequence. What it binds is unknown. The source of the sample is a study of T cell responses to AZD1222 COVID-19 vaccine. Study-wide context: Second-dose intervals near 4 or 12 weeks were combined. General study results and limits: Targets within unmutated variant regions were reportedly found for nearly half of spike-specific TCRs.

Clones were sequenced by immunoSEQ multiplex PCR, and TCRdb holds only the in-frame ones, with some missing. The repertoire includes more than 95,000 clones, 91% of them detected once, and less than 55% sits in the top ten. The CDR3 extends over 14 amino acids. From germline, CDR1 is SQVTM and CDR2 ANQGSEA. The V and J ends lost 7 bases and 0 bases, in that order; junction bases with no gene match: 7. V usage is TRBV29-1 and J usage is TRBJ2-3; 7 bases fit TRBD1. Sequencing was performed on peripheral blood, taken on day 0 of AZD1222 vaccination. This receptor was taken from an adult in good health. The CDR3 protein is CSAGQVHSTDTQYF. The DNA for the CDR3 is TGCAGCGCAGGACAGGTTCATAGCACAGATACGCAGTATTTT.